These T cell receptor beta chains were read from a single sample in a study of human T cells and chemical hapten exposure. TCRdb called the RACE reads again in MiXCR, with one record for every CDR3 protein. Altogether under 100,000 distinct CDR3 sequences are present, 10% to 12% being singletons, with the ten largest covering approximately 3.5%. This specimen was whole blood, taken in connection with sensitization to the hapten diphenylcyclopropenone (DPC). Receptor source: a woman aged 50 to 60 with alopecia areata. Some clones in this sample may be carry-over from other donors' samples. Both conserved end residues are part of each CDR3. D genes are given only for firm matches. For some rows the clone size is stated as once, few or many, or as a class when expanded; others skip it.

CDR3 DNA: TGTGCCAGCACCCCCGGTGGGCAACTCCGAGGAGAGCAGTTCTTC; CDR3 protein: CASTPGGQLRGEQFF; J gene: TRBJ2-1; V gene: TRBV6-5; D gene: -; clone size: -
CDR3 DNA: TGTGCCAGCTCACCTGGGACCGGGATTTCTGAAGCTTTCTTT; CDR3 protein: CASSPGTGISEAFF; J gene: TRBJ1-1; V gene: TRBV18; D gene: -; clone size: many
CDR3 DNA: TGCAGTGCTAGAGTCGGGACAGGGGTCGGCTACACCTTC; CDR3 protein: CSARVGTGVGYTF; J gene: TRBJ1-2; V gene: TRBV20-1; D gene: TRBD1; clone size: many
CDR3 DNA: TGTGCCAGCAGCTCCCACCCACGCGGGAGAACAGATACGCAGTATTTT; CDR3 protein: CASSSHPRGRTDTQYF; J gene: TRBJ2-3; V gene: TRBV7-6; D gene: TRBD2; clone size: -
CDR3 DNA: TGTGCCAGCAGCTGGGACAGGGGGGAGACCCAGTACTTC; CDR3 protein: CASSWDRGETQYF; J gene: TRBJ2-5; V gene: TRBV2; D gene: TRBD1; clone size: many
CDR3 DNA: TGTGCCAGCACCCCTTCCGGGTTTGTGGCGGTGCAGTACTTC; CDR3 protein: CASTPSGFVAVQYF; J gene: TRBJ2-7; V gene: TRBV2; D gene: -; clone size: few
CDR3 DNA: TGTGCCAGCAGGGAAGGCGGGACAGGGCCCTATGAGCAGTACTTC; CDR3 protein: CASREGGTGPYEQYF; J gene: TRBJ2-7; V gene: TRBV7-2; D gene: TRBD1; clone size: -
CDR3 DNA: TGTGCCAGTAGTCCGAGTAGCGGGAGGGGATTTTACAATGAGCAGTTCTTC; CDR3 protein: CASSPSSGRGFYNEQFF; J gene: TRBJ2-1; V gene: TRBV19; D gene: TRBD2; clone size: -
CDR3 DNA: TGCAGCGTGGGACAGGGGGCTTCTGGGGCCAACGTCCTGACTTTC; CDR3 protein: CSVGQGASGANVLTF; J gene: TRBJ2-6; V gene: TRBV29-1; D gene: TRBD1; clone size: -
CDR3 DNA: TGTGCCTGGAGTGTACTGTCAGCGGGAGGACTAGCCAAAAACATTCAGTACTTC; CDR3 protein: CAWSVLSAGGLAKNIQYF; J gene: TRBJ2-4; V gene: TRBV30; D gene: TRBD2; clone size: few
CDR3 DNA: TGCAGTGCTCACAGACAGGGAGCCAAAAACATTCAGTACTTC; CDR3 protein: CSAHRQGAKNIQYF; J gene: TRBJ2-4; V gene: TRBV20-1; D gene: TRBD1; clone size: few
CDR3 DNA: TGCAGCGTTGTCTCGGGGGGTGGTGAAGCTTTCTTT; CDR3 protein: CSVVSGGGEAFF; J gene: TRBJ1-1; V gene: TRBV29-1; D gene: -; clone size: -
CDR3 DNA: TGTGCCAGCAGCCCCCCCGGGCTAGCGGGAGGAAGTAGCAATGAGCAGTTCTTC; CDR3 protein: CASSPPGLAGGSSNEQFF; J gene: TRBJ2-1; V gene: TRBV7-9; D gene: TRBD2; clone size: many
CDR3 DNA: TGTGCCAGCAAACCTGGATCGCCCCAATGGGCCCAGCATTTT; CDR3 protein: CASKPGSPQWAQHF; J gene: TRBJ1-5; V gene: TRBV28; D gene: -; clone size: few
CDR3 DNA: TGTGCCAGCAGCTTATACGGCCGATCCTACGAGCAGTACTTC; CDR3 protein: CASSLYGRSYEQYF; J gene: TRBJ2-7; V gene: TRBV7-9; D gene: -; clone size: many
CDR3 DNA: TGCGCCAGCAGTCAATCGTCCCAGGGGGGATTCGACGAGCAGTACTTC; CDR3 protein: CASSQSSQGGFDEQYF; J gene: TRBJ2-7; V gene: TRBV23-1; D gene: -; clone size: -
CDR3 DNA: TGCAGCGTATGGGACAGGGGACTTTACGAGCAGTACTTC; CDR3 protein: CSVWDRGLYEQYF; J gene: TRBJ2-7; V gene: TRBV29-1; D gene: TRBD1; clone size: -
CDR3 DNA: TGTGCCAGCACAAGCGGGAGGCCTCGGATAAAGACCCAGTACTTC; CDR3 protein: CASTSGRPRIKTQYF; J gene: TRBJ2-5; V gene: TRBV3-2; D gene: -; clone size: many
CDR3 DNA: TGTGCCAGCACCGTGACCCCGAACACCGGGGAGCTGTTTTTT; CDR3 protein: CASTVTPNTGELFF; J gene: TRBJ2-2; V gene: TRBV28; D gene: -; clone size: many
CDR3 DNA: TGTGCCAGCAGCTTCGGTAGGACGTGGGCCAATGAGCAGTTCTTC; CDR3 protein: CASSFGRTWANEQFF; J gene: TRBJ2-1; V gene: TRBV5-4; D gene: -; clone size: many
CDR3 DNA: TGTGCCAGCTCACGAGAGGATAGAATAGAGACCCAGTACTTC; CDR3 protein: CASSREDRIETQYF; J gene: TRBJ2-5; V gene: TRBV18; D gene: -; clone size: many
CDR3 DNA: TGTGCCAGCAGCCCAGGTTGGGGGGACACTGAAGCTTTCTTT; CDR3 protein: CASSPGWGDTEAFF; J gene: TRBJ1-1; V gene: TRBV11-2; D gene: -; clone size: many
CDR3 DNA: TGCAGCGTTCGAGGGGCAGGCTACCAAGAGACCCAGTACTTC; CDR3 protein: CSVRGAGYQETQYF; J gene: TRBJ2-5; V gene: TRBV29-1; D gene: -; clone size: few
CDR3 DNA: TGTGCCAGCAGGAGTCAGGAGACCCAGTACTTC; CDR3 protein: CASRSQETQYF; J gene: TRBJ2-5; V gene: TRBV2; D gene: -; clone size: -
CDR3 DNA: TGCGCCAGCAGACTAGCGTTTAGCGACGAGCAGTACTTC; CDR3 protein: CASRLAFSDEQYF; J gene: TRBJ2-7; V gene: TRBV5-1; D gene: TRBD2; clone size: -
CDR3 DNA: TGTGCCAGCAGCCCGCTCGACTTGAACACTGAAGCTTTCTTT; CDR3 protein: CASSPLDLNTEAFF; J gene: TRBJ1-1; V gene: TRBV9; D gene: -; clone size: many
CDR3 DNA: TGCGCCAGCAGCCAAGAGGGCCAGGGGGGTAGCGGGGAGCTGTTTTTT; CDR3 protein: CASSQEGQGGSGELFF; J gene: TRBJ2-2; V gene: TRBV4-1; D gene: -; clone size: few
CDR3 DNA: TGCAGTGCTAGAGATAGGAGGAAGGGGAACACTGAAGCTTTCTTT; CDR3 protein: CSARDRRKGNTEAFF; J gene: TRBJ1-1; V gene: TRBV20-1; D gene: -; clone size: few
CDR3 DNA: TGTGCCAGCAGTTTATGGAGTGTGGGGAACACTGAAGCTTTCTTT; CDR3 protein: CASSLWSVGNTEAFF; J gene: TRBJ1-1; V gene: TRBV27; D gene: -; clone size: few
CDR3 DNA: TGTGCCAGCAGTCCTAAAGAGCGGGAGCGTTACAATGAGCAGTTCTTC; CDR3 protein: CASSPKERERYNEQFF; J gene: TRBJ2-1; V gene: TRBV12-3/TRBV12-4; D gene: TRBD2; clone size: -
CDR3 DNA: TGCAGTGCTAGGATGGGGGACAGGATCTACGAGCAGTACTTC; CDR3 protein: CSARMGDRIYEQYF; J gene: TRBJ2-7; V gene: TRBV20-1; D gene: TRBD1; clone size: many
CDR3 DNA: TGCGCCAGCAGCCAAGATCAGACCCGAGGGGCAGGGGTCACAGATACGCAGTATTTT; CDR3 protein: CASSQDQTRGAGVTDTQYF; J gene: TRBJ2-3; V gene: TRBV4-3; D gene: -; clone size: many
CDR3 DNA: TGTGCCAGCAGCCCTCCCCCCGCGGGAGGCCCTCCCTACGAGCAGTACTTC; CDR3 protein: CASSPPPAGGPPYEQYF; J gene: TRBJ2-7; V gene: TRBV3-1; D gene: TRBD2; clone size: few
CDR3 DNA: TGTGCCAGCACAGGCAATGAGCAGTTCTTC; CDR3 protein: CASTGNEQFF; J gene: TRBJ2-1; V gene: TRBV28; D gene: -; clone size: many
CDR3 DNA: TGTGCCAGCAGAGGGACAGGGGTTGGCAATGAGCAGTTCTTC; CDR3 protein: CASRGTGVGNEQFF; J gene: TRBJ2-1; V gene: TRBV7-2; D gene: TRBD1; clone size: few
CDR3 DNA: TGTGCCAGCTCCTCGTACCAAGAGACCCAGTACTTC; CDR3 protein: CASSSYQETQYF; J gene: TRBJ2-5; V gene: TRBV18; D gene: -; clone size: many
CDR3 DNA: TGTGCCAGCAGCCTGAATTCCGAGCAGTACTTC; CDR3 protein: CASSLNSEQYF; J gene: TRBJ2-7; V gene: TRBV6-5; D gene: -; clone size: -
CDR3 DNA: TGTGCCAGCAGAGAGAGGTGGGGGGCCAAAAACATTCAGTACTTC; CDR3 protein: CASRERWGAKNIQYF; J gene: TRBJ2-4; V gene: TRBV2; D gene: -; clone size: few
CDR3 DNA: TGCAGCGTACCCCCGGGACTAGCGGGGGGGACCACCGGGGAGCTGTTTTTT; CDR3 protein: CSVPPGLAGGTTGELFF; J gene: TRBJ2-2; V gene: TRBV29-1; D gene: TRBD2; clone size: many
CDR3 DNA: TGCAGTGCTAGAGCCCCCTCTTCCTACGAGCAGTACTTC; CDR3 protein: CSARAPSSYEQYF; J gene: TRBJ2-7; V gene: TRBV20-1; D gene: -; clone size: many
CDR3 DNA: TGCGCCAGCATTCCCGTCGGATCCACCTACGAGCAGTACTTC; CDR3 protein: CASIPVGSTYEQYF; J gene: TRBJ2-7; V gene: TRBV10-1; D gene: -; clone size: few
CDR3 DNA: TGTGCCAGCAGCCTTAGCGGGAGGAACGATGAGCAGTTCTTC; CDR3 protein: CASSLSGRNDEQFF; J gene: TRBJ2-1; V gene: TRBV11-3; D gene: TRBD2; clone size: many
CDR3 DNA: TGTGCCAGCAGCTTGGACAGTTCTAATTCACCCCTCCACTTT; CDR3 protein: CASSLDSSNSPLHF; J gene: TRBJ1-6; V gene: TRBV7-3; D gene: -; clone size: -
CDR3 DNA: TGTGCCAGCAGTCGACCCGGGCTAGGTGGAAAACTGTTTTTT; CDR3 protein: CASSRPGLGGKLFF; J gene: TRBJ1-4; V gene: TRBV12-3/TRBV12-4; D gene: -; clone size: -
CDR3 DNA: TGTGCCAGCAGTTACTCCCGGGACAGGGGGTATGGCTACACCTTC; CDR3 protein: CASSYSRDRGYGYTF; J gene: TRBJ1-2; V gene: TRBV6-6; D gene: TRBD1; clone size: many
CDR3 DNA: TGTGCCATCAGCAATGGACCGTTCGGCGAGCAGTACTTC; CDR3 protein: CAISNGPFGEQYF; J gene: TRBJ2-7; V gene: TRBV10-3; D gene: -; clone size: -